This T cell receptor (beta chain) was identified in a study of siplizumab effects on memory and regulatory T cells. Unstimulated subsets comprising naive, memory, effector memory and TEMRA cells were sequenced in a few donor pairs. Study-wide results and caveats: Relative to controls at 25% to 30%, mappable alloreactive CD4+ clones exhibited a mean Treg-derived proportion of approximately 70% with siplizumab.

A word on this clone: Its cognate antigen is unknown.

Germline CDR1 is SGHRS and CDR2 is YFSETQ. This CDR3 region has 15 residues. With 4 bases clipped from V and 5 bases from J, the junction kept 9 bases outside the gene matches. Assays captured 75,000 to 100,000 TCR templates per sample. Sequencing was performed with immunoSEQ multiplex PCR; in TCRdb, only in-frame clones are kept and a portion is missing. The table has about 50,000 clones, about 97% seen once. The TCR comes from a human donor in good health. V is TRBV5-1 and J is TRBJ2-5; 9 bases are a match to TRBD1. Sequenced sample: naive CD4+ T cells sorted from blood. The CDR3 DNA reads TGCGCCAGCAGCAGGACAGGGGCCCTAGGGGAGACCCAGTACTTC. It specifies CASSRTGALGETQYF.